The 24 T cell receptor beta chains below all came from one sample that was sequenced in a study of early stage breast cancer tumors (dated by TCRdb to 2016 to 2017). Libraries came from the immunoSEQ multiplex PCR assay. TCRdb mirrors the immuneACCESS table, restricted to in-frame sequences. Some clones are absent from its copies; in checked studies, under half trace to an unresolved V gene, and the reason for the others is unknown. The sample table shows roughly 60,000 clones, and over 65% are seen once. The biggest ten clones account for nearly 3.5% of the sample. Sequencing was performed on blood. The origin of the receptors is a person aged 25 to 39 with breast cancer.

The chain combines TRBV4-2 with TRBJ1-1, with TRBD1 matching over 8 bases. CDR3 size: 17 residues. The germline gives CDR1 LGHNA, CDR2 YNFKEQ. With V trimmed by 1 base and J by 5 bases, 12 bases remained unmatched. CDR3: CASSQGQGAIWGTEAFF. Here the CDR3 DNA reads TGTGCCAGCAGCCAAGGGCAGGGGGCGATTTGGGGGACTGAAGCTTTCTTT.

The chain recombines TRBV5-1 with TRBJ2-7; 10 nucleotides agree with TRBD1. The CDR3 is 14 residues long. V shed 3 bases, J shed 7 bases, and the junction held 7 bases outside the gene matches. Germline V gene sequence: CDR1 SGHRS, CDR2 YFSETQ. The DNA for the CDR3 is TGCGCCAGCAGCTCGCGACAGGGGGCGCGGGAGCAGTACTTC. Translated: CASSSRQGAREQYF.

The chain employs TRBV25-1 and TRBJ2-6; 8 positions match TRBD2. The J segment lost 4 bases and the V segment lost 6 bases, leaving 8 bases of the junction unmatched. Germline lookup yields CDR1 MGHDK and CDR2 SYGVNS. This CDR3 comprises 16 residues. The CDR3 is CASRKGLGVGANVLTF. In DNA form, the CDR3 reads TGTGCCAGCAGGAAGGGACTAGGGGTAGGGGCCAACGTCCTGACTTTC.

The chain combines TRBV7-9 with TRBJ2-7, with D possibly matching TRBD1 (5 bases). The germline V gene encodes CDR1 SEHNR and CDR2 FQNEAQ (reference sequence). The CDR3 runs to 14 residues. With 5 bases removed from V and 5 bases from J, the gap between germline ends came to 16 bases. The CDR3 is CASSVSVGAHEQYF. In nucleotides, the CDR3 is TGTGCCAGCAGCGTTTCCGTAGGGGCCCACGAGCAGTACTTC.

This chain links TRBV6-5 with TRBJ2-1; D gene ambiguous. V dropped 6 bases and J dropped 5 bases, with 17 bases sitting between them. This CDR3 is built from 15 residues. Germline lookup yields CDR1 MNHEY and CDR2 SVGAGI. CDR3 loop: CASRISDPTHNEQFF. CDR3 DNA sequence: TGTGCCAGCAGAATTTCGGACCCCACTCACAATGAGCAGTTCTTC.

The chain links TRBV19 to TRBJ1-1; D unclear. V lost 3 bases, J lost 2 bases, and 19 bases lay in between. Germline values: CDR1 LNHDA, CDR2 SQIVND (reference sequence). The CDR3 has 17 amino acids. The CDR3 DNA sequence: TGTGCCAGTAGTATTTCCCATTACACGGCATATAACACTGAAGCTTTCTTT. Its translation is CASSISHYTAYNTEAFF.

The V gene is TRBV7-2, the J gene TRBJ2-2; D could derive from TRBD1 or TRBD2 (5 bases each). CDR1 is SGHTA and CDR2 is FQGNSA in the germline V gene. The V and J ends lost 1 base and 1 base respectively, with 10 bases between them. The CDR3 has 16 amino acids. The CDR3 bases are TGTGCCAGCAGCTTAGTGGGACCTCGGAACACCGGGGAGCTGTTTTTT. Translating it yields CASSLVGPRNTGELFF.

The V gene is TRBV14, the J gene TRBJ1-6, with a weak D call TRBD1 (5 bases). Trimming stripped 0 bases from V and 7 bases from J, with 7 bases between. Germline V gene data show CDR1 as SGHDN and CDR2 as FVKESK. This CDR3 is built from 14 residues. CDR3 in DNA: TGTGCCAGCAGCCAAGATCCAGGGAATTCACCCCTCCACTTT. As protein: CASSQDPGNSPLHF.

This clone is termed medium-sized. The J gene is TRBJ1-3, the V gene TRBV30; TRBD1 might be the D (5 bases). CDR3 size: 14 residues. The V gene's germline CDR1 is GTSNPN and CDR2 SVGIG (reference sequence). V was trimmed by 0 bases and J by 4 bases, leaving 10 bases between them. The CDR3 is CAWSVEGAGNTIYF. CDR3 DNA: TGTGCCTGGAGTGTAGAAGGGGCCGGAAACACCATATATTTT.

The chain links TRBV30 to TRBJ1-1; unclear D gene. V dropped 4 bases and J dropped 5 bases, with 14 bases sitting between them. Germline lookup yields CDR1 GTSNPN and CDR2 SVGIG (reference sequence). The CDR3 length is 13 residues. The CDR3 DNA sequence: TGTGCCTGGACAAAAGCCGGCAAGACTGAAGCTTTCTTT. It specifies CAWTKAGKTEAFF.

V gene TRBV6-1 combines with J gene TRBJ2-3, with 8 bases identical to TRBD2. This CDR3 has 16 residues. Unmatched junction bases numbered 8, after V lost 4 bases and J lost 2 bases. From germline, CDR1 is MNHNS and CDR2 SASEGT. The CDR3 is CASSVRIAGPTDTQYF. CDR3 in DNA: TGTGCCAGCAGTGTCCGTATAGCGGGGCCCACAGATACGCAGTATTTT.

This chain joins TRBV11-1 and TRBJ2-5; 7 bases fit TRBD1. After removal of 6 bases from V and 4 bases from J, the junction contained 8 bases not matched to a gene. This CDR3 has 14 amino acids. Germline CDR1 SGHAT, CDR2 FQDESV (reference sequence). The CDR3 sequence: CASSLDRFTETQYF. CDR3 nucleotides: TGTGCCAGCAGTCTGGACAGGTTTACAGAGACCCAGTACTTC.

This clone was detected only a few times. This chain joins TRBV9 and TRBJ1-2; D remains ambiguous. Trimming pared 0 bases from V and 6 bases from J, leaving 12 bases between. Germline V gene sequence: CDR1 SGDLS, CDR2 YYNGEE. The CDR3 has 14 residues. For the CDR3, the DNA is TGTGCCAGCAGCGTAGGGCGTCGTAAAGATGGCTACACCTTC. Amino acids: CASSVGRRKDGYTF.

The rearrangement links TRBV7-9 to TRBJ2-5; D gene ambiguous. From germline, CDR1 is SEHNR and CDR2 FQNEAQ (reference sequence). Trimming left V 7 bases short and J 5 bases short, with 11 bases between. This CDR3 spans 12 amino acids. The CDR3 sequence: CASNTRGETQYF. CDR3 DNA sequence: TGTGCCAGCAACACTCGTGGGGAGACCCAGTACTTC.

This clone was detected only a few times. The chain couples TRBV30 to TRBJ1-2; TRBD1 might be the D (6 bases). This CDR3 is 15 amino acids long. Per germline, CDR1 GTSNPN and CDR2 SVGIG (reference sequence). V lost 3 bases, J lost 3 bases, and 17 bases lay in between. This chain's CDR3 is CAWRTSTGGDYGYTF. The CDR3 DNA sequence: TGTGCCTGGAGGACGTCGACAGGAGGGGACTATGGCTACACCTTC.

This sequence joins TRBV4-3 and TRBJ2-6; 9 positions agree with TRBD1. The germline V gene encodes CDR1 LGHNA and CDR2 YSLEER. The CDR3 consists of 17 residues. The J segment lost 0 bases and the V segment lost 1 base, leaving 1 base of the junction unmatched. The CDR3 sequence: CASSQGTGVSGANVLTF. The CDR3 DNA follows: TGCGCCAGCAGCCAAGGGACAGGGGTCTCTGGGGCCAACGTCCTGACTTTC.

This sequence joins TRBV4-1 and TRBJ1-1, with TRBD1 as a possible D gene (5 bases). Germline V gene sequence: CDR1 MGHRA, CDR2 YSYEKL. This CDR3 region has 16 residues. V gave up 0 bases and J gave up 6 bases, with 17 bases separating them. CDR3 sequence (DNA): TGCGCCAGCAGCCAAGAAGGGGTATCAGGGTTCGCTGAAGCTTTCTTT. Its translation: CASSQEGVSGFAEAFF.

V gene TRBV7-2 combines with J gene TRBJ1-1; D is unresolved. Trimming shortened V by 1 base and J by 4 bases, and 7 bases separated the two germline ends. The CDR3 runs to 13 residues. CDR1 is SGHTA, CDR2 FQGNSA, per germline. This CDR3 is CASSLGAFTEAFF. The CDR3 DNA is TGTGCCAGCAGCTTAGGTGCTTTCACTGAAGCTTTCTTT.

CDR3 nucleotides: TGTGCCAGCAGTGACTCACTAGACACCGGGGAGCTGTTTTTT. Protein: CASSDSLDTGELFF. This chain uses TRBV6-4 with TRBJ2-2; possible D gene TRBD2, 5 bases. The V gene lost 0 bases and the J gene lost 3 bases, with 5 bases spanning the gap. From germline, CDR1 is MRHNA and CDR2 SNTAGT. This CDR3 contains 14 residues.

The rearrangement links TRBV7-9 to TRBJ2-3; the D is unclear. Germline V lookup: CDR1 SEHNR, CDR2 FQNEAQ (reference sequence). The CDR3 sequence is 15 residues long. The V and J ends lost 1 base and 0 bases respectively, with 8 bases between them. The CDR3 loop is CASSLGRVSTDTQYF. The CDR3 coding sequence is TGTGCCAGCAGCTTAGGTAGGGTAAGCACAGATACGCAGTATTTT.

V is TRBV19 and J is TRBJ1-5; D might be TRBD1 (5 bases). Trimming stripped 7 bases from V and 3 bases from J, with 22 bases between. Germline V CDR1 and CDR2: LNHDA, SQIVND (reference sequence). The CDR3 sequence is 17 residues long. CDR3 in amino acids: CASNNVGVPMHNQPQHF. As DNA, the CDR3 is TGTGCCAGTAATAATGTGGGGGTTCCGATGCACAATCAGCCCCAGCATTTT.

A note on this clone: Its ends do not fully match the called genes, so a read error is possible. The rearrangement links TRBV7-7 to TRBJ2-2, with D possibly matching TRBD2 (6 bases). Germline assignment: CDR1 SSHAT and CDR2 FNYEAQ (reference sequence). The CDR3 extends over 16 amino acids. The CDR3 sequence: CASSRTTSTNTGELFF. The CDR3 coding sequence is TGTGCTAGCAGCCGAACGACTAGTACGAACACCGGGGAGCTGTTTTTT.

This clone was detected once. The rearrangement links TRBV10-3 to TRBJ2-5; 7 bases are a match to TRBD2. The germline V gene has CDR1 ENHRY and CDR2 SYGVKD. The CDR3 extends over 16 amino acids. V shed 0 bases, J shed 5 bases, and the junction held 9 bases outside the gene matches. The CDR3 sequence is CAISESGGGLGETQYF. For the CDR3, the DNA is TGTGCCATCAGTGAGTCTGGCGGGGGATTAGGGGAGACCCAGTACTTC.

The chain links TRBV18 to TRBJ1-4; weak D call: TRBD1 (5 bases). Per the germline V gene, CDR1 is KGHSH and CDR2 is LQKENI. The CDR3 contains 14 residues. V was clipped by 8 bases and J by 4 bases, with 14 bases between them. The CDR3 loop is CASASGGSNEKLFF. The DNA of the CDR3 is TGTGCCAGCGCCTCGGGGGGAAGTAATGAAAAACTGTTTTTT.